These 22 T cell receptor beta chains were all obtained from the same sample, sequenced in a study of CD8+CD57+ T cells in acquired aplastic anemia. Profiles of TCR beta VDJ and CDR3 were generated from a genomic DNA template. From the reads, TCRdb called clonotypes with MiXCR, one entry per CDR3 protein. The sample holds 250,000 to 350,000 distinct CDR3 sequences; around 60% are singletons and the top ten take under 8.5%. The sample consisted of sorted CD4+, CD8+, or CD8+CD57+ T cells (not recorded which) from PBMCs. Receptors originate from a human donor with severe aplastic anemia or a healthy control (not recorded which).

V and J are TRBV20-1 and TRBJ1-3; D is undetermined. Per the germline V gene, CDR1 is DFQATT and CDR2 is SNEGSKA (reference sequence). Trimming removed 5 bases at V and 8 bases at J, with 10 bases between. The CDR3 is 11 residues long. CDR3 coding DNA: TGCAGTGCTTTTATTGGTCACACCATATATTTT. Protein: CSAFIGHTIYF.

V usage is TRBV7-9 and J usage is TRBJ2-2; perhaps TRBD1 as D (5 bases). V was pared by 2 bases and J by 5 bases, with 12 bases between. Germline values: CDR1 SEHNR, CDR2 FQNEAQ (reference sequence). CDR3 length equals 15 residues. CDR3: CASSLRGAGTGELFF. In DNA form, the CDR3 reads TGTGCCAGCAGCTTAAGGGGCGCAGGGACCGGGGAGCTGTTTTTT.

In this sample, this clonotype turned up once. The J gene is TRBJ2-7, the V gene TRBV10-2; 7 bases are shared with TRBD2. This CDR3 has 14 residues. From germline, CDR1 is WSHSY and CDR2 SAAADI. Trimming at V came to 4 bases and at J to 3 bases, leaving 6 bases not matched to a gene. Here the CDR3 DNA reads TGCGCCAGCAGTGGATCTAGCGGTATCTACGAGCAGTACTTC. This translates into CASSGSSGIYEQYF.

The rearrangement joins TRBV20-1 to TRBJ2-5; D is unresolved. CDR1 is DFQATT and CDR2 is SNEGSKA in the germline V gene (reference sequence). The CDR3 is made up of 14 amino acids. V lost 0 bases, J lost 2 bases, and 10 bases lay in between. In nucleotides, the CDR3 is TGCAGTGCTAGAGATCCTGGGATACAAGAGACCCAGTACTTC. Translating it yields CSARDPGIQETQYF.

This chain links TRBV10-3 with TRBJ1-3; D remains ambiguous. Germline CDR1 reads ENHRY; CDR2 reads SYGVKD. V was pared by 6 bases and J by 4 bases, with 10 bases between. CDR3 length: 13 amino acids. CDR3 coding DNA: TGTGCCATCAGAACGGAGGCCGGAAACACCATATATTTT. Its translation is CAIRTEAGNTIYF.

This clonotype came up a few times. The chain recombines TRBV15 with TRBJ2-3; D perhaps matches TRBD1 (6 bases). The CDR3 totals 15 residues. Trimming removed 6 bases at V and 3 bases at J, with 16 bases between. Germline V CDR1 and CDR2: LNHNV, YYDKDF (reference sequence). The CDR3 loop is CATRPTGIWTDTQYF. For the CDR3, the DNA is TGTGCCACCAGACCCACAGGGATCTGGACAGATACGCAGTATTTT.

The V call is TRBV24-1, the J call TRBJ2-1; unclear D gene. There are 16 residues in the CDR3. V was trimmed by 2 bases and J by 0 bases, leaving 10 bases between them. Germline V gives CDR1 KGHDR, CDR2 SFDVKD. The CDR3 coding sequence is TGTGCCACCAGTGATTCCAGCAGGAGCTCCTACAATGAGCAGTTCTTC. Its protein product is CATSDSSRSSYNEQFF.

J is TRBJ2-1 and V is TRBV7-9, with 8 bases matching TRBD1. The J call may not be correct, given that the DNA end is closer to TRBJ2-7. The germline CDR1 and CDR2 sequences are SEHNR and FQNEAQ (reference sequence). CDR3 length equals 18 residues. The CDR3 reads CASSLEDDRGFLTYEQYF. CDR3 bases: TGTGCCAGCAGCTTGGAGGACGACAGGGGCTTTTTAACTTACGAGCAGTACTTC.

V usage is TRBV7-2 and J usage is TRBJ1-1; D is unresolved. Germline V gene data show CDR1 as SGHTA and CDR2 as FQGNSA. Trimming removed 1 base from V and 1 base from J, with 10 bases in between. The length of the CDR3 is 15 residues. DNA of the CDR3: TGTGCCAGCAGCTTAGTGGAAGGACCGAACACTGAAGCTTTCTTT. Amino acid sequence: CASSLVEGPNTEAFF.

This clonotype was counted only a few times. The J gene is TRBJ2-5, the V gene TRBV10-3, with no clear D. The CDR3 runs 14 residues. CDR1 and CDR2 from the germline V gene are ENHRY and SYGVKD. Trimming removed 3 bases at V and 5 bases at J, with 13 bases between. CDR3 region: CAISDDRRFETQYF. The CDR3 bases are TGTGCCATCAGTGACGATCGTCGCTTTGAGACCCAGTACTTC.

This chain links TRBV6-5 with TRBJ1-3; D gene uncertain. Trimming removed 2 bases from V and 7 bases from J, with 6 bases in between. Germline lookup yields CDR1 MNHEY and CDR2 SVGAGI. The CDR3 loop spans 12 amino acids. The CDR3 sequence is CASSYGGNTIYF. Here the CDR3 DNA reads TGTGCCAGCAGTTACGGTGGGAACACCATATATTTT.

The table lists this clonotype with a count of one. This chain connects TRBV24-1 to TRBJ2-1; TRBD1 is a possible D gene (6 bases). Trimming took 5 bases from V and 7 from J, leaving 20 bases between them. This CDR3 is 16 amino acids long. Germline lookup yields CDR1 KGHDR and CDR2 SFDVKD. CDR3 amino acids: CATSAQGGEYRNEQFF. CDR3 nucleotide sequence: TGTGCCACCAGTGCCCAAGGGGGAGAATATAGAAATGAGCAGTTCTTC.

The chain links TRBV2 to TRBJ1-6, with 10 bases lining up with TRBD1. V lost 6 bases and J lost 9; bases outside the gene matches: 8. The CDR3 contains 15 residues. Germline assignment: CDR1 SNHLY and CDR2 FYNNEI. CDR3 DNA: TGTGCCAGCAGGCGGGGGGGACAGGGGACTTCACCCCTCCACTTT. It translates to CASRRGGQGTSPLHF.

The chain uses TRBV7-9 and TRBJ2-7; D call uncertain. The CDR3 is 15 residues long. The germline V and J ends were trimmed by 5 bases and 5 bases, with 19 bases remaining between them. The germline V gene has CDR1 SEHNR and CDR2 FQNEAQ (reference sequence). CDR3 nucleotides: TGTGCCAGCAGCCCCGGACCTATAACTCTCCACGAGCAGTACTTC. Translating gives CASSPGPITLHEQYF. Using reference TRBV7-9 and TRBJ2-7 for the parts outside the CDR3, the full variable domain is DTGVSQNPRHKITKRGQNVTFRCDPISEHNRLYWYRQTLGQGPEFLTYFQNEAQLEKSRLLSDRFSAERPKGSFSTLEIQRTEQGDSAMYLCASSPGPITLHEQYFGPGTRLTVT.

With respect to this clonotype: Because the CDR3 is missing its conserved closing phenylalanine or tryptophan, this is likely a read error. No DNA is shown, since the ends of the CDR3 on it are uncertain; the CDR3 is the one TCRdb lists. The chain links TRBV7-6 to TRBJ2-7; the table gives TRBD2 as D, unverified against the DNA. From germline, CDR1 is SGHVS and CDR2 FNYEAQ. The CDR3 adds up to 10 amino acids, both ends counted. CDR3 amino acids: CASSLVPRTS.

This clonotype came up many times. The chain carries TRBV12-3 or TRBV12-4 and TRBJ2-6, with a tentative D call TRBD1 (6 bases). The CDR3 totals 17 residues. The V and J ends lost 6 bases and 0 bases respectively, with 15 bases between them. Here the CDR3 DNA reads TGTGCCAGCAGCCATTCGGGACAACCCTCTGGGGCCAACGTCCTGACTTTC. Its protein is CASSHSGQPSGANVLTF.

The genes are TRBV10-2 and TRBJ2-1, with TRBD2 as a possible D gene (6 bases). Looked up from germline, CDR1 is WSHSY and CDR2 is SAAADI. The CDR3 runs to 15 residues. V was cut by 5 bases and J by 6 bases, with 17 bases left in between. For the CDR3, the DNA is TGCGCCAGCAGTACTGGGGGGAGTTTAGGCAATGAGCAGTTCTTC. Amino acids: CASSTGGSLGNEQFF.

This clonotype was seen a few times. V usage is TRBV7-8 and J usage is TRBJ2-3; 9 nucleotides line up with TRBD2. After removal of 5 bases from V and 4 bases from J, the junction contained 13 bases not matched to a gene. CDR3 size: 17 residues. Germline V lookup: CDR1 SGHVS, CDR2 FQNEAQ. The CDR3 loop is CASSATRLAVGADTQYF. The CDR3 DNA sequence: TGTGCCAGCAGCGCAACCCGACTAGCGGTTGGGGCAGATACGCAGTATTTT. Full variable domain (outside the CDR3, taken from reference TRBV7-8 and TRBJ2-3): GAGVSQSPRYKVAKRGQDVALRCDPISGHVSLFWYQQALGQGPEFLTYFQNEAQLDKSGLPSDRFFAERPEGSVSTLKIQRTQQEDSAVYLCASSATRLAVGADTQYFGPGTRLTVL.

CDR3 sequence: CASSTRGARNEQFF. As DNA, the CDR3 is TGTGCCAGTAGCACTCGTGGGGCAAGGAATGAGCAGTTCTTC. The chain combines TRBV19 with TRBJ2-1, with D maybe TRBD1 (5 bases). Germline CDR1 LNHDA, CDR2 SQIVND (reference sequence). Trimming took off 6 bases at V and 7 bases at J, with 16 bases between the two ends. This CDR3 comprises 14 residues. Variable domain in full (rest from reference TRBV19 and TRBJ2-1): DGGITQSPKYLFRKEGQNVTLSCEQNLNHDAMYWYRQDPGQGLRLIYYSQIVNDFQKGDIAEGYSVSREKKESFPLTVTSAQKNPTAFYLCASSTRGARNEQFFGPGTRLTVL.

The chain has TRBV7-2 and TRBJ2-7, with 10 bases fitting TRBD1. The CDR3 has 15 amino acids. The V and J ends lost 1 base and 6 bases, in that order; junction bases with no gene match: 6. The germline CDR1 and CDR2 sequences are SGHTA and FQGNSA. The CDR3 sequence is CASSLEATGGREQYF. Here the CDR3 DNA reads TGTGCCAGCAGCTTAGAGGCGACAGGGGGCCGCGAGCAGTACTTC.

The chain has TRBV20-1 and TRBJ1-4, with TRBD1 identical over 9 bases. The DNA end is a closer match to TRBJ1-1, so the J assignment may be wrong. Germline values: CDR1 DFQATT, CDR2 SNEGSKA (reference sequence). This CDR3 comprises 15 residues. CDR3 loop: CSASMTGGMNTEAFF. The CDR3 DNA reads as TGCAGTGCTAGTATGACAGGGGGGATGAACACTGAAGCTTTCTTT.

This clonotype was observed many times. The chain joins TRBV7-8 to TRBJ2-1, with TRBD2 matching over 9 bases. The CDR3 totals 17 residues. In germline, CDR1 is SGHVS, CDR2 FQNEAQ. J lost 0 bases, V lost 2 bases, and 5 bases had no gene match. CDR3 sequence (DNA): TGTGCCAGCAGCTTAAGAGCGGGGGGTCGCTCCTACAATGAGCAGTTCTTC. This encodes CASSLRAGGRSYNEQFF. The entire variable domain, with the rest obtained from reference TRBV7-8 and TRBJ2-1, is as follows: GAGVSQSPRYKVAKRGQDVALRCDPISGHVSLFWYQQALGQGPEFLTYFQNEAQLDKSGLPSDRFFAERPEGSVSTLKIQRTQQEDSAVYLCASSLRAGGRSYNEQFFGPGTRLTVL.